The next 21 T cell receptor beta chains were all read from a single sample in a study of T cell responses to AZD1222 COVID-19 vaccine. This table comes from immunoSEQ multiplex PCR, and its TCRdb copy is limited to in-frame clones, with some not included. The table records tens of thousands of clones, 70% to 90% of them present only once. Sequencing used peripheral blood, obtained 28 days after the second dose of the MenACWY control vaccine. Source of these receptors: an adult who received the MenACWY meningococcal vaccine as a control.

The chain is built from TRBV5-1 and TRBJ2-7; possible D gene TRBD1, 5 bases. V shed 1 base and J shed 3 bases, with 11 bases lying between them. The CDR3 consists of 14 residues. Germline values: CDR1 SGHRS, CDR2 YFSETQ. Here the CDR3 DNA reads TGCGCCAGCAGCTTGTGGGCAGGGAACTACGAGCAGTACTTC. The encoded protein is CASSLWAGNYEQYF.

V usage is TRBV6-6 and J usage is TRBJ2-2, with D possibly TRBD1 on 6 matching bases. The CDR3 length is 16 residues. Between the trimmed V and J ends, which lost 0 bases and 4 bases, there was a span of 12 bases. Germline V gene lookup returns CDR1 MNHNY and CDR2 SVGAGI (reference sequence). As DNA, the CDR3 is TGTGCCAGCAGTTACTCTGGGTCAGGGGTCACCGGGGAGCTGTTTTTT. Translation gives CASSYSGSGVTGELFF.

This clone was counted a single time. V usage is TRBV15 and J usage is TRBJ2-7; 7 bases line up with TRBD1. The germline CDR1 and CDR2 sequences are LNHNV and YYDKDF (reference sequence). This CDR3 comprises 14 residues. V was pared by 3 bases and J by 3 bases, with 5 bases of the junction left unmatched. CDR3 residues: CATSSRDRGYEQYF. DNA for the CDR3: TGTGCCACCAGCAGCCGGGACAGAGGCTACGAGCAGTACTTC.

The V call is TRBV10-2, the J call TRBJ2-7; D unclear. Germline lookup yields CDR1 WSHSY and CDR2 SAAADI. CDR3 length: 15 residues. The V gene lost 2 bases and the J gene lost 2 bases, with 13 bases spanning the gap. This CDR3 is CASSEISRATYEQYF. For the CDR3, the DNA is TGCGCCAGCAGTGAGATAAGTAGGGCGACCTACGAGCAGTACTTC.

The chain joins TRBV7-2 to TRBJ2-7, with D possibly matching TRBD2 (6 bases). From germline, CDR1 is SGHTA and CDR2 FQGNSA. CDR3 length: 15 amino acids. V lost 1 base and J 0 bases, leaving 10 bases between the germline ends. The CDR3 DNA is TGTGCCAGCAGCTTAGGCGGGGCACTCTCCTACGAGCAGTACTTC. Translation: CASSLGGALSYEQYF.

This chain connects TRBV29-1 to TRBJ1-1, with D perhaps TRBD1 (5 bases). Germline CDR1 SQVTM, CDR2 ANQGSEA. V dropped 2 bases and J dropped 4 bases, with 8 bases sitting between them. The CDR3 length is 12 residues. CDR3 DNA sequence: TGCAGCGTTGAAATAAGGGGCACTGAAGCTTTCTTT. Translated: CSVEIRGTEAFF. Using reference TRBV29-1 and TRBJ1-1 for the parts outside the CDR3, the full variable domain is SAVISQKPSRDICQRGTSLTIQCQVDSQVTMMFWYRQQPGQSLTLIATANQGSEATYESGFVIDKFPISRPNLTFSTLTVSNMSPEDSSIYLCSVEIRGTEAFFGQGTRLTVV.

This chain uses TRBV7-6 with TRBJ1-6, with D perhaps matching TRBD1 (5 bases). The CDR3 covers 14 residues. Germline V gene data show CDR1 as SGHVS and CDR2 as FNYEAQ. Trimming stripped 5 bases from V and 10 bases from J, with 15 bases between. CDR3 protein: CASSPTGGRSPLHF. The CDR3 region has the DNA TGTGCCAGCAGCCCCACGGGGGGACGGTCACCCCTCCACTTT.

This clone has just one count. This chain uses TRBV7-2 with TRBJ1-2; D is unclear. Trimming cost V 3 bases and J 8 bases, with 16 bases left between them. The CDR3 runs to 14 residues. Germline assignment: CDR1 SGHTA and CDR2 FQGNSA. The DNA for the CDR3 is TGTGCCAGCAGCTTGACCCCGCCGCAGGAGGGCTACACCTTC. Translation gives CASSLTPPQEGYTF.

This chain uses TRBV18 with TRBJ1-1, with D tentatively TRBD1 (5 bases). From germline, CDR1 is KGHSH and CDR2 LQKENI. There are 15 residues in the CDR3. Trimming pared 8 bases from V and 2 bases from J, leaving 18 bases between. The DNA for the CDR3 is TGTGCCAGCCTACTCGTAGGGGTCCCAAACACTGAAGCTTTCTTT. Encoded protein: CASLLVGVPNTEAFF.

The genes are TRBV19 and TRBJ2-3; TRBD2 matches 9 bases. The CDR3 length is 15 residues. V was pared by 2 bases and J by 5 bases, with 5 bases of the junction left unmatched. The germline gives CDR1 LNHDA, CDR2 SQIVND (reference sequence). CDR3 coding DNA: TGTGCCAGTAGTATAAAGCGGGAGGCGTTAGATACGCAGTATTTT. Translation: CASSIKREALDTQYF.

The chain carries TRBV6-5 and TRBJ1-2, with D hard to call. Germline V gene lookup returns CDR1 MNHEY and CDR2 SVGAGI. The CDR3 is made up of 13 amino acids. V was cut by 10 bases and J by 4 bases, with 16 bases left in between. The CDR3 bases are TGTGCCACCCTGGAGATGGTGGCCTATGGCTACACCTTC. It codes for CATLEMVAYGYTF.

The genes are TRBV4-1 and TRBJ1-5, with D hard to call. V was trimmed by 4 bases and J by 2 bases, leaving 9 bases between them. Germline CDR1 MGHRA, CDR2 YSYEKL. CDR3 size: 14 residues. The CDR3 DNA reads TGCGCCAGCAGCCGATCACCCGGCAATCAGCCCCAGCATTTT. Translation gives CASSRSPGNQPQHF.

The V gene is TRBV18, the J gene TRBJ1-1, with D tentatively TRBD1 (5 bases). The CDR3 extends over 14 amino acids. Trimming removed 6 bases from V and 1 base from J, with 12 bases in between. Germline CDR1 KGHSH, CDR2 LQKENI. This chain's CDR3 is CASSLQEANTEAFF. The CDR3 DNA reads TGTGCCAGCTCCTTACAGGAGGCGAACACTGAAGCTTTCTTT.

The chain employs TRBV6-5 and TRBJ1-4; 8 nucleotides align to TRBD1. V gave up 4 bases and J gave up 7 bases; unmatched junction bases: 11. The V gene's germline CDR1 is MNHEY and CDR2 SVGAGI. The CDR3 loop spans 16 amino acids. The CDR3 region has the DNA TGTGCCAGCAGTTTGGGACAGGCCGGTGGGGTTGAAAAACTGTTTTTT. This translates into CASSLGQAGGVEKLFF.

The rearrangement uses TRBV7-2 and TRBJ2-7; possible D gene TRBD2, 6 bases. Germline V CDR1 and CDR2: SGHTA, FQGNSA. V lost 1 base, J lost 4 bases, and 14 bases lay in between. This CDR3 region has 15 residues. CDR3 residues: CASSLGPGTSYEQYF. In DNA, the CDR3 is TGTGCCAGCAGCTTAGGTCCCGGGACTTCGTACGAGCAGTACTTC.

The chain has TRBV5-5 and TRBJ2-5, with 9 nucleotides matching TRBD1. The CDR3 length is 15 residues. From germline, CDR1 is SGHKS and CDR2 YYEKEE (reference sequence). With V trimmed by 5 bases and J by 2 bases, 7 bases remained unmatched. CDR3 protein: CASRRDRGGQETQYF. CDR3 nucleotide sequence: TGTGCCAGCAGACGAGACAGGGGGGGGCAAGAGACCCAGTACTTC.

The chain combines TRBV15 with TRBJ2-2; D is unclear. Germline CDR1 LNHNV, CDR2 YYDKDF (reference sequence). The germline V and J ends were trimmed by 0 bases and 3 bases, with 5 bases remaining between them. The CDR3 consists of 14 residues. Written as DNA, the CDR3 is TGTGCCACCAGCAGAGATCTGGACACCGGGGAGCTGTTTTTT. Translation gives CATSRDLDTGELFF. Supplemented by reference TRBV15 and TRBJ2-2, the full variable domain reads DAMVIQNPRYQVTQFGKPVTLSCSQTLNHNVMYWYQQKSSQAPKLLFHYYDKDFNNEADTPDNFQSRRPNTSFCFLDIRSPGLGDTAMYLCATSRDLDTGELFFGEGSRLTVL.

The chain carries TRBV5-1 and TRBJ2-1; 7 bases map to TRBD2. This CDR3 contains 16 residues. Per germline, CDR1 SGHRS and CDR2 YFSETQ. V gave up 0 bases and J gave up 5 bases; unmatched junction bases: 8. CDR3 in amino acids: CASSLEATSLNNEQFF. The CDR3 DNA is TGCGCCAGCAGCTTGGAGGCGACTAGCTTGAACAATGAGCAGTTCTTC.

V and J are TRBV2 and TRBJ2-7; possibly TRBD2 for D (6 bases). This CDR3 contains 14 residues. Deletions cut 1 base from V and 1 base from J, with 8 bases between. Germline V lookup: CDR1 SNHLY, CDR2 FYNNEI. The CDR3, as DNA: TGTGCCAGCAGTGAAGTAGCGGTATCCTACGAGCAGTACTTC. Amino acids: CASSEVAVSYEQYF.

The CDR3 sequence: CASSQTHNRNSPLHF. As DNA, the CDR3 is TGCGCCAGCAGCCAAACACATAACCGCAATTCACCCCTCCACTTT. The J gene is TRBJ1-6, the V gene TRBV4-3; D is unresolved. Trimming took 2 bases from V and 7 from J, leaving 12 bases between them. The V gene's germline CDR1 is LGHNA and CDR2 YSLEER. The CDR3 has 15 amino acids.

This chain uses TRBV28 with TRBJ2-7; D is uncertain. V was trimmed by 2 bases and J by 3 bases, leaving 8 bases between them. CDR1 is MDHEN and CDR2 is SYDVKM in the germline V gene. CDR3 length equals 13 residues. The CDR3 DNA reads TGTGCCAGCAGTTTACGTGCCAGCTACGAGCAGTACTTC. Translating it yields CASSLRASYEQYF. The whole variable domain, filled in from reference TRBV28 and TRBJ2-7, reads DVKVTQSSRYLVKRTGEKVFLECVQDMDHENMFWYRQDPGLGLRLIYFSYDVKMKEKGDIPEGYSVSREKKERFSLILESASTNQTSMYLCASSLRASYEQYFGPGTRLTVT.